This T cell receptor (beta chain) emerged from a study of cytomegalovirus exposure and HLA in healthy donors. Of note for this clone: Antigen specificity is unknown.

The CDR3 extends over 20 amino acids. V was cut by 0 bases and J by 0 bases, with 18 bases left in between. Germline V gene sequence: CDR1 MGHRA, CDR2 YSYEKL. Researchers ran the PCR with 60 Vbeta and 13 Jbeta primers. The table came from immunoSEQ multiplex PCR; TCRdb's copy has only in-frame clones and leaves some out. Recorded here are some 51,000 clones; the top ten clones represent approximately 8.9%. Broader study findings: In vitro work confirmed that three CMV-associated chains recognize CMV antigens.

The TCR comes from a man aged 50-60 years in good health and CMV-seropositive. The rearrangement joins TRBV4-1 to TRBJ2-6; no clear D gene. The material sequenced was PBMCs. DNA for the CDR3: TGCGCCAGCAGCCAAGATCGAGTCAGCGCCTGGATCTCTGGGGCCAACGTCCTGACTTTC. Protein: CASSQDRVSAWISGANVLTF.